This T cell receptor (beta chain) emerged from a study of blood T cells in healthy people across ages. General study findings and limits: Shifts in expanded clonotypes may have been confounded by donor CMV status, which was unknown.

Note on this clonotype: The antigen is unknown.

The second PCR ran about 6 to 12 cycles with a sample-barcoded 5' primer and J-beta primers. Each CDR3 protein gets one entry after TCRdb re-called the 5' RACE reads with MiXCR. In the table there are about 800,000 distinct CDR3 sequences, just under 25% of which are singletons. There are 16 residues in the CDR3. The J segment lost 1 base and the V segment lost 4 bases, leaving 5 bases of the junction unmatched. The germline V gene encodes CDR1 SEHNR and CDR2 FQNEAQ (reference sequence). These data are also associated with another study on T cells of mothers and their children. That work contributes: Healthy Caucasian mothers, a few in number, and their six children were the donors. Second-PCR primer M1S introduced sample barcodes and 2-4 random nucleotides.

The chain recombines TRBV7-9 with TRBJ2-1; TRBD1 matches 9 bases. This sequence originates from a boy aged 5-17 years in good health. Sequences were obtained from blood. The DNA of the CDR3 is TGTGCCAGCAGCTCGATACAGGGGGCATCCTACAATGAGCAGTTCTTC. This encodes CASSSIQGASYNEQFF. Filled out from reference TRBV7-9 and TRBJ2-1, the complete variable domain reads DTGVSQNPRHKITKRGQNVTFRCDPISEHNRLYWYRQTLGQGPEFLTYFQNEAQLEKSRLLSDRFSAERPKGSFSTLEIQRTEQGDSAMYLCASSSIQGASYNEQFFGPGTRLTVL.